These 25 T cell receptor beta chains were all obtained from the same sample, sequenced in a study of shared clonotypes between healthy human individuals. Generated by immunoSEQ multiplex PCR, the TCRdb table keeps only in-frame clones and is missing some. Of approximately 720,000 clones listed, about 90% were seen once; the top ten hold 20% to 25%. Naivety among CD8 cells was defined by CD45RO negativity and positive CCR7 selection, thereby excluding terminally differentiated effector memory CD45RA+ cells. The sequenced material came from naive CD8+ T cells sorted from blood. The receptors stem from a man younger than 45 in good health.

This chain joins TRBV28 and TRBJ2-7; D possibly matches TRBD1 or TRBD2 (5 bases each). Germline-derived CDR1 and CDR2 are MDHEN and SYDVKM. CDR3 length: 16 amino acids. Trimming stripped 5 bases from V and 4 bases from J, with 21 bases between. CDR3 nucleotides: TGTGCCAGCAGTAATCGACCGGGGACCAGAGATTACGAGCAGTACTTC. It codes for CASSNRPGTRDYEQYF.

The chain combines TRBV9 with TRBJ1-2, with 11 bases matching TRBD1. This CDR3 is built from 15 residues. Looked up from germline, CDR1 is SGDLS and CDR2 is YYNGEE. The V gene end was trimmed by 4 bases and the J gene end by 6 bases; junction bases not matched to a gene: 8. The CDR3 is CASSLPGQGEDGYTF. The CDR3 coding sequence is TGTGCCAGCAGCTTACCGGGACAGGGGGAGGATGGCTACACCTTC.

DNA for the CDR3: TGTGCCAGCAGCTCCGACCTATACGAGCAGTACTTC. This sequence encodes CASSSDLYEQYF. The rearrangement uses TRBV9 and TRBJ2-7; D unresolved. This CDR3 has 12 amino acids. In germline, CDR1 is SGDLS, CDR2 YYNGEE. Trimming took off 4 bases at V and 4 bases at J, with 9 bases between the two ends.

The V and J genes are TRBV4-1 and TRBJ1-1, with D tentatively TRBD1 (6 bases). The V end was cut by 7 bases, the J end by 1 base, with 16 bases between. In germline, CDR1 is MGHRA, CDR2 YSYEKL. The CDR3 sequence is 15 residues long. CDR3 sequence (DNA): TGCGCCAGCATGCAGGGAGGGGGAGGGAACACTGAAGCTTTCTTT. This encodes CASMQGGGGNTEAFF.

The V call is TRBV27, the J call TRBJ2-1; D not resolved. Germline V lookup: CDR1 MNHEY, CDR2 SMNVEV (reference sequence). There are 12 residues in the CDR3. V lost 2 bases to trimming and J lost 9 bases, with 8 bases between them. The CDR3 loop is CASSLVGGEQFF. CDR3 nucleotides: TGTGCCAGCAGTTTAGTAGGTGGTGAGCAGTTCTTC.

This clone showed up just a few times. The rearrangement joins TRBV30 to TRBJ2-7; no clear D. This CDR3 has 13 amino acids. The germline V and J ends were trimmed by 0 bases and 2 bases, with 8 bases remaining between them. Per the germline V gene, CDR1 is GTSNPN and CDR2 is SVGIG (reference sequence). The CDR3, as DNA: TGTGCCTGGAGTGTAGCCAGTACCTACGAGCAGTACTTC. Its translation is CAWSVASTYEQYF.

This chain joins TRBV9 and TRBJ1-1; D is undetermined. With 4 bases removed from V and 1 base from J, the gap between germline ends came to 11 bases. The CDR3 totals 14 residues. The germline CDR1 and CDR2 sequences are SGDLS and YYNGEE. This chain's CDR3 is CASSPGPGNTEAFF. The CDR3 nucleotides read TGTGCCAGCAGCCCCGGGCCAGGGAACACTGAAGCTTTCTTT. Combining the CDR3 with reference TRBV9 and TRBJ1-1 gives the whole variable domain DSGVTQTPKHLITATGQRVTLRCSPRSGDLSVYWYQQSLDQGLQFLIQYYNGEERAKGNILERFSAQQFPDLHSELNLSSLELGDSALYFCASSPGPGNTEAFFGQGTRLTVV.

In its sample, this clone was seen a few times. The genes are TRBV5-4 and TRBJ2-7; D is perhaps TRBD1 (6 bases). Trimming removed 0 bases at V and 2 bases at J, with 9 bases between. Germline V gene data show CDR1 as SGHNT and CDR2 as YYREEE (reference sequence). The CDR3 is 14 amino acids. In DNA, the CDR3 is TGTGCCAGCAGCTTGGACCCAGGGGCCTACGAGCAGTACTTC. Translating gives CASSLDPGAYEQYF.

The chain carries TRBV27 and TRBJ2-1; D is perhaps TRBD1 (6 bases). With 5 bases removed from V and 8 bases from J, the gap between germline ends came to 22 bases. Germline-derived CDR1 and CDR2 are MNHEY and SMNVEV (reference sequence). The CDR3 is 16 amino acids. The CDR3 nucleotides read TGTGCCAGCAGTGGGTCCGCAGGGGTTATAGTCGATGAGCAGTTCTTC. Its translation: CASSGSAGVIVDEQFF.

J is TRBJ2-7 and V is TRBV28; D may be TRBD1 or TRBD2 (5 bases each). CDR1 and CDR2 from the germline V gene are MDHEN and SYDVKM. This CDR3 is built from 17 residues. The germline V and J ends were trimmed by 5 bases and 3 bases, with 23 bases remaining between them. Written as DNA, the CDR3 is TGTGCCAGCAGTCGACTACCAGGGACGGACTGGTACTACGAGCAGTACTTC. Encoded protein: CASSRLPGTDWYYEQYF.

The chain is built from TRBV28 and TRBJ2-7, with 9 bases fitting TRBD2. Trimming removed 3 bases from V and 4 bases from J; junction bases left unmatched: 1. This CDR3 spans 13 amino acids. The germline V gene has CDR1 MDHEN and CDR2 SYDVKM. This chain's CDR3 is CASSLSGRYEQYF. DNA for the CDR3: TGTGCCAGCAGTTTGAGCGGGAGGTACGAGCAGTACTTC.

This chain uses TRBV14 with TRBJ1-5; perhaps TRBD1 as D (5 bases). The germline gives CDR1 SGHDN, CDR2 FVKESK. Trimming shortened V by 0 bases and J by 4 bases, and 13 bases separated the two germline ends. The CDR3 contains 16 residues. CDR3 sequence (DNA): TGTGCCAGCAGCCAAGATCGTAGGCAGGGAAATCAGCCCCAGCATTTT. It codes for CASSQDRRQGNQPQHF. The full variable domain, in which reference TRBV14 and TRBJ1-5 provide the parts outside the CDR3, is EAGVTQFPSHSVIEKGQTVTLRCDPISGHDNLYWYRRVMGKEIKFLLHFVKESKQDESGMPNNRFLAERTGGTYSTLKVQPAELEDSGVYFCASSQDRRQGNQPQHFGDGTRLSIL.

The chain couples TRBV19 to TRBJ2-7, with 8 positions matching TRBD2. The germline V gene has CDR1 LNHDA and CDR2 SQIVND (reference sequence). V shed 1 base and J 5 bases; nucleotides not matched to a gene: 4. The CDR3 contains 14 residues. CDR3 residues: CASSIAGGPNEQYF. CDR3 DNA sequence: TGTGCCAGTAGTATAGCGGGAGGGCCGAACGAGCAGTACTTC.

About this clone itself: At the DNA level, this CDR3 is encoded by other sequences in the same sample as well. The chain recombines TRBV19 with TRBJ2-5; no definite D call. The CDR3 is 11 amino acids. Trimming took 3 bases from V and 4 from J, leaving 3 bases between them. Germline V CDR1 and CDR2: LNHDA, SQIVND (reference sequence). CDR3 sequence reads: CASSMGETQYF. CDR3 coding DNA: TGTGCCAGTAGTATGGGAGAGACCCAGTACTTC.

The rearrangement uses TRBV5-6 and TRBJ1-1; 9 nucleotides line up with TRBD1. Germline V gives CDR1 SGHDT, CDR2 YYEEEE. Trimming cost V 4 bases and J 3 bases; bases outside gene matches: 7. CDR3 size: 15 residues. As DNA, the CDR3 is TGTGCCAGCAGCGGGACAGGGTTGTCGGACACTGAAGCTTTCTTT. Translated: CASSGTGLSDTEAFF.

The chain carries TRBV13 and TRBJ2-7; D is uncertain. The CDR3 extends over 12 amino acids. Germline V gene data show CDR1 as PRHDT and CDR2 as FYEKMQ (reference sequence). Trimming left V 5 bases short and J 3 bases short, with 8 bases between. The CDR3 loop is CASSKDNYEQYF. The DNA for the CDR3 is TGTGCCAGCAGCAAGGATAACTACGAGCAGTACTTC.

The chain's CDR3 is CASSSILTSRRGNEQFF. In DNA form, the CDR3 reads TGTGCCAGCAGCTCGATTCTGACTAGTAGGCGGGGAAATGAGCAGTTCTTC. This chain uses TRBV7-2 with TRBJ2-1; possible D gene TRBD2, 6 bases. V lost 4 bases, J lost 7 bases, and 23 bases lay in between. The CDR3 extends over 17 amino acids. Germline assignment: CDR1 SGHTA and CDR2 FQGNSA.

Details on this clone: At one boundary the junction diverges from the germline segment, which might be a read error. This chain connects TRBV27 to TRBJ2-7; unclear D gene. This CDR3 contains 14 residues. The germline gives CDR1 MNHEY, CDR2 SMNVEV (reference sequence). In DNA form, the CDR3 reads TGTGCCAGCAGTATATCGGGTCGTCTATACGAGCAGTACTTC. This encodes CASSISGRLYEQYF.

The chain joins TRBV18 to TRBJ2-7; TRBD1 might be the D (6 bases). Germline V lookup: CDR1 KGHSH, CDR2 LQKENI. The CDR3 sequence is 15 residues long. Trimming stripped 1 base from V and 0 bases from J, with 10 bases between. CDR3 sequence (DNA): TGTGCCAGCTCACCACAAGACAGGAACTCCTACGAGCAGTACTTC. The encoded protein is CASSPQDRNSYEQYF.

This chain uses TRBV6-1 with TRBJ2-7, with D possibly matching TRBD1 (5 bases). V lost 7 bases and J lost 5, with 12 bases in between. Germline CDR1 is MNHNS and CDR2 is SASEGT. The CDR3 has 12 residues. The CDR3 reads CASNVTGDEQYF. The CDR3 DNA follows: TGTGCCAGCAATGTTACAGGAGACGAGCAGTACTTC.

This clone was seen only once. Here the CDR3 DNA reads TGTGCCAGTAGTATACTAGCCCTTACCTACAATGAGCAGTTCTTC. Protein product: CASSILALTYNEQFF. This chain connects TRBV19 to TRBJ2-1; possibly TRBD2 for D (5 bases). This CDR3 is built from 15 residues. Trimming removed 2 bases at V and 2 bases at J, with 10 bases between. Per the germline V gene, CDR1 is LNHDA and CDR2 is SQIVND (reference sequence).

The chain combines TRBV4-1 with TRBJ2-7, with D uncertain. V shed 5 bases and J shed 7 bases, with 15 bases lying between them. The germline V gene encodes CDR1 MGHRA and CDR2 YSYEKL. The CDR3 is 13 residues long. The CDR3 reads CASSEENWKEQYF. CDR3 DNA: TGCGCCAGCAGCGAGGAAAATTGGAAGGAGCAGTACTTC.

The CDR3 region is CSVDLGTMGTDTQYF. DNA of the CDR3: TGCAGCGTTGATTTAGGCACGATGGGCACAGATACGCAGTATTTT. The chain couples TRBV29-1 to TRBJ2-3; no firm D call. Germline V gene data show CDR1 as SQVTM and CDR2 as ANQGSEA. V shed 3 bases and J shed 1 base, with 14 bases lying between them. The CDR3 contains 15 residues.

This CDR3 reads CASSYSIGEQYF. For the CDR3, the DNA is TGTGCCAGCAGTTACTCGATTGGCGAGCAGTACTTC. The chain recombines TRBV6-5 with TRBJ2-7; no clear D. V was pared by 0 bases and J by 6 bases, with 6 bases between. The CDR3 has 12 residues. Germline lookup yields CDR1 MNHEY and CDR2 SVGAGI.

V and J are TRBV27 and TRBJ1-5, with D hard to call. The germline V and J ends were trimmed by 6 bases and 0 bases, with 9 bases remaining between them. CDR1 and CDR2 (germline): MNHEY, SMNVEV (reference sequence). The CDR3 runs 14 residues. Here the CDR3 reads CASSNPYSNQPQHF. In DNA, the CDR3 is TGTGCCAGCAGCAACCCGTATAGCAATCAGCCCCAGCATTTT.